The 29 T cell receptor beta chains below come from one sample, sequenced in a study of human T cells and chemical hapten exposure. Time point given: pre-sensitization, week 0. The treatment is: therapeutic diphenylcyclopropenone sensitization with weekly scalp DPC. TCRdb reprocessed the RACE reads via MiXCR and lists one record per CDR3 protein. The sample yields about 93,000 distinct CDR3 sequences, roughly 8.5% seen once. The sequencing here drew on whole blood, taken in connection with sensitization to the hapten diphenylcyclopropenone (DPC). The receptor source for this set is a man aged 35 to 55 with alopecia areata. Some clones in this sample may be carry-over from other donors' samples.

This clonotype was seen a few times. CDR3 protein: CASSRGTNEKLFF. The DNA for the CDR3 is TGTGCCAGCTCCCGGGGGACTAATGAAAAACTGTTTTTT. The V gene is TRBV18, the J gene TRBJ1-4, with TRBD1 as a possible D gene (5 bases). The V end was cut by 6 bases, the J end by 2 bases, with 7 bases between. CDR1 and CDR2 (germline): KGHSH, LQKENI. CDR3 length: 13 residues.

At least ten counts were recorded for this clonotype. This chain links TRBV20-1 with TRBJ2-7; 11 bases fit TRBD1. Germline CDR1 reads DFQATT; CDR2 reads SNEGSKA (reference sequence). The CDR3 consists of 14 residues. The V gene end was trimmed by 1 base and the J gene end by 3 bases; junction bases not matched to a gene: 2. CDR3 coding DNA: TGCAGTGCTAGAGCAGGGACAGGGGGCTACGAGCAGTACTTC. It translates to CSARAGTGGYEQYF.

This clonotype has ten or more counts. Here the CDR3 DNA reads TGTGCCAGCAGTTTATGGGTGGGTGAGACCCAGTACTTC. Translation: CASSLWVGETQYF. This chain joins TRBV27 and TRBJ2-5; D is unresolved. Germline V CDR1 and CDR2: MNHEY, SMNVEV (reference sequence). This CDR3 contains 13 residues. V lost 1 base, J lost 5 bases, and 8 bases lay in between.

The chain uses TRBV20-1 and TRBJ2-7; D remains ambiguous. The CDR3 is made up of 11 amino acids. V was pared by 1 base and J by 7 bases, with 8 bases between. The germline V gene encodes CDR1 DFQATT and CDR2 SNEGSKA (reference sequence). Here the CDR3 reads CSARVGMEQYF. In DNA form, the CDR3 reads TGCAGTGCTAGAGTTGGGATGGAGCAGTACTTC.

The V gene is TRBV20-1, the J gene TRBJ2-3; D is perhaps TRBD1 or TRBD2 (5 bases each). The germline V and J ends were trimmed by 0 bases and 3 bases, with 7 bases remaining between them. Germline V lookup: CDR1 DFQATT, CDR2 SNEGSKA (reference sequence). The CDR3 is 13 amino acids. CDR3 region: CSARDEGTDTQYF. The CDR3 nucleotides read TGCAGTGCTAGAGATGAGGGGACAGATACGCAGTATTTT.

This clonotype was seen only a few times. This chain links TRBV30 with TRBJ2-3; the match to TRBD1 covers 8 bases. V was clipped by 0 bases and J by 2 bases; unmatched bases: 4. Germline loops: CDR1 GTSNPN, CDR2 SVGIG (reference sequence). This CDR3 is built from 15 residues. CDR3 in DNA: TGTGCCTGGAGTGTCAGGGACAGGAACACAGATACGCAGTATTTT. Protein: CAWSVRDRNTDTQYF.

The genes are TRBV6-5 and TRBJ1-1; D remains unclear. Germline assignment: CDR1 MNHEY and CDR2 SVGAGI. This CDR3 comprises 14 residues. V was clipped by 0 bases and J by 7 bases, with 12 bases between them. The CDR3 sequence is CASSYSPTLVEAFF. CDR3 DNA: TGTGCCAGCAGTTACTCGCCGACTCTTGTTGAAGCTTTCTTT.

This clonotype was picked up a small number of times. CDR3: CASSFVGQHFTDTQYF. CDR3 sequence (DNA): TGTGCCAGCAGTTTCGTTGGCCAGCACTTCACAGATACGCAGTATTTT. The chain uses TRBV12-3 or TRBV12-4 and TRBJ2-3; D unclear. The CDR3 runs to 16 residues. The germline V and J ends were trimmed by 3 bases and 2 bases, with 15 bases remaining between them.

This clonotype was detected ten times or more. The rearrangement uses TRBV12-3 or TRBV12-4 and TRBJ1-5; D is unclear. The CDR3 contains 14 residues. The V end lost 7 bases, the J end lost 0 bases, and 10 bases lay between the germline ends. CDR3 amino acids: CASNQQVSNQPQHF. CDR3 DNA: TGTGCCAGCAACCAACAAGTTAGCAATCAGCCCCAGCATTTT.

Ten or more counts support this clonotype. The chain couples TRBV10-2 to TRBJ2-7; TRBD2 agrees at 9 bases. Germline values: CDR1 WSHSY, CDR2 SAAADI. The trim removed 6 bases at V and 6 bases at J, leaving 9 bases unmatched. The CDR3 runs to 14 residues. CDR3 sequence reads: CASRPGLASVEQYF. Here the CDR3 DNA reads TGCGCCAGCAGACCGGGACTAGCAAGTGTCGAGCAGTACTTC.

V is TRBV27 and J is TRBJ1-4; TRBD1 might be the D (5 bases). V was cut by 7 bases and J by 8 bases, with 20 bases left in between. The CDR3 contains 15 residues. Germline assignment: CDR1 MNHEY and CDR2 SMNVEV (reference sequence). DNA of the CDR3: TGTGCCAGCAAACCCCGCGGGGGAAGAGGAGAAAAACTGTTTTTT. It translates to CASKPRGGRGEKLFF.

Ten or more counts support this clonotype. The chain is built from TRBV24-1 and TRBJ2-3, with D unclear. V lost 4 bases, J lost 6 bases, and 7 bases lay in between. Looked up from germline, CDR1 is KGHDR and CDR2 is SFDVKD. The CDR3 has 12 amino acids. The CDR3, as DNA: TGTGCCACCAGTGACGTTCTTGATACGCAGTATTTT. Encoded protein: CATSDVLDTQYF.

DNA for the CDR3: TGTGCCAGCAGCTTTTCCCGGGCAGGCGGGGGGGAGCAGTTCTTC. Protein product: CASSFSRAGGGEQFF. This sequence joins TRBV12-3 or TRBV12-4 and TRBJ2-1, with 8 bases matching TRBD2. V gave up 6 bases and J gave up 10 bases; unmatched junction bases: 14. The CDR3 is 15 amino acids.

The J gene is TRBJ1-5, the V gene TRBV6-6; possibly TRBD1 for D (6 bases). The CDR3 length is 16 residues. Germline V gives CDR1 MNHNY, CDR2 SVGAGI (reference sequence). Trimming left V 4 bases short and J 4 bases short, with 17 bases between. The DNA for the CDR3 is TGTGCCAGCAGTTTACCCGGACAGTTGGCAAATCAGCCCCAGCATTTT. This gives the protein CASSLPGQLANQPQHF.

This clonotype was seen repeatedly, ten times or more. The J gene is TRBJ2-6, the V gene TRBV7-2; 7 nucleotides line up with TRBD2. CDR3 length: 14 amino acids. CDR1 is SGHTA and CDR2 is FQGNSA in the germline V gene. V trimming: 5 bases; J trimming: 4 bases; junction bases outside the gene matches: 2. The CDR3 spells CASSSGAGANVLTF. DNA of the CDR3: TGTGCCAGCAGCAGCGGGGCCGGGGCCAACGTCCTGACTTTC.

This clonotype was picked up many times. The genes are TRBV28 and TRBJ1-5; D not certain. From germline, CDR1 is MDHEN and CDR2 SYDVKM. V dropped 6 bases and J dropped 2 bases, with 14 bases sitting between them. CDR3 length: 15 residues. CDR3: CASSTYGQGNQPQHF. The CDR3 DNA reads TGTGCCAGCAGCACTTATGGGCAAGGCAATCAGCCCCAGCATTTT.

This chain connects TRBV12-3 or TRBV12-4 to TRBJ2-2; D is perhaps TRBD1 (5 bases). This CDR3 comprises 15 residues. V was clipped by 1 base and J by 4 bases, with 10 bases between them. CDR3 sequence reads: CASSLESGFTGELFF. CDR3 in DNA: TGTGCCAGCAGTTTAGAGTCAGGGTTCACCGGGGAGCTGTTTTTT.

This chain uses TRBV20-1 with TRBJ2-6; D is perhaps TRBD1 or TRBD2 (6 bases each). V gave up 4 bases and J gave up 0 bases, with 13 bases separating them. This CDR3 has 16 residues. The V gene's germline CDR1 is DFQATT and CDR2 SNEGSKA (reference sequence). The CDR3 DNA reads TGCAGTGCTACCCCCGGGGGCCCCTCTGGGGCCAACGTCCTGACTTTC. Translation gives CSATPGGPSGANVLTF.

The chain employs TRBV6-6 and TRBJ2-4, with D perhaps TRBD2 (5 bases). Germline CDR1 MNHNY, CDR2 SVGAGI (reference sequence). The ends were cut back, 6 bases at V and 1 base at J, with 16 bases in the middle. This CDR3 contains 16 residues. The CDR3 loop reads CASRPQEGLAKNIQYF. For the CDR3, the DNA is TGTGCCAGCAGGCCCCAAGAGGGTCTGGCCAAAAACATTCAGTACTTC.

In this sample, this clonotype turned up a few times. This CDR3 is CASSQALGVQETQYF. CDR3 nucleotides: TGTGCCAGCAGCCAAGCCCTCGGGGTCCAAGAGACCCAGTACTTC. The chain has TRBV7-8 and TRBJ2-5, with D perhaps TRBD2 (5 bases). This CDR3 has 15 amino acids. Deletions cut 5 bases from V and 1 base from J, with 14 bases between. From germline, CDR1 is SGHVS and CDR2 FQNEAQ.

This clonotype was picked up many times. This rearrangement joins TRBV13 to TRBJ2-7; D unclear. This CDR3 contains 12 residues. Germline values: CDR1 PRHDT, CDR2 FYEKMQ (reference sequence). Trimming took 3 bases from V and 7 from J, leaving 10 bases between them. The CDR3 reads CASSFRNYEQYF. CDR3 in DNA: TGTGCCAGCAGCTTTAGAAATTATGAGCAGTACTTC. Full variable domain (missing parts from reference TRBV13 and TRBJ2-7): AAGVIQSPRHLIKEKRETATLKCYPIPRHDTVYWYQQGPGQDPQFLISFYEKMQSDKGSIPDRFSAQQFSDYHSELNMSSLELGDSALYFCASSFRNYEQYFGPGTRLTVT.

This clonotype was seen many times. The rearrangement uses TRBV7-9 and TRBJ1-4, with D perhaps matching TRBD1 (6 bases). Per the germline V gene, CDR1 is SEHNR and CDR2 is FQNEAQ (reference sequence). The CDR3 runs to 14 residues. V gave up 6 bases and J gave up 8 bases, with 16 bases separating them. The CDR3: CASSGRTDPEKLFF. In DNA form, the CDR3 reads TGTGCCAGCAGTGGACGGACAGACCCAGAAAAACTGTTTTTT.

This clonotype showed up just once. The J gene is TRBJ2-3, the V gene TRBV5-4; D is unclear. Germline CDR1 and CDR2: SGHNT and YYREEE (reference sequence). This CDR3 region has 16 residues. The ends were cut back, 4 bases at V and 1 base at J, with 16 bases in the middle. CDR3 in DNA: TGTGCCAGCAGCCTCAACGTCGGGTCTCGCACAGATACGCAGTATTTT. It yields the protein CASSLNVGSRTDTQYF.

The genes are TRBV7-9 and TRBJ2-5; D is undetermined. CDR1 and CDR2 from the germline V gene are SEHNR and FQNEAQ (reference sequence). This CDR3 contains 12 residues. Trimming stripped 6 bases from V and 3 bases from J, with 8 bases between. DNA of the CDR3: TGTGCCAGCAGTACGATGAAAGAGACCCAGTACTTC. This codes for CASSTMKETQYF.

The chain is built from TRBV28 and TRBJ2-7; 10 bases are a match to TRBD2. The trim removed 1 base at V and 1 base at J, leaving 7 bases unmatched. The CDR3 extends over 17 amino acids. The germline V gene has CDR1 MDHEN and CDR2 SYDVKM. CDR3 loop: CASSLFGLAGASYEQYF. Written as DNA, the CDR3 is TGTGCCAGCAGTTTATTCGGGCTAGCGGGAGCGTCCTACGAGCAGTACTTC.

This clonotype was counted only a few times. V usage is TRBV12-3 or TRBV12-4 and J usage is TRBJ1-1, with D possibly TRBD1 on 6 matching bases. V was pared by 1 base and J by 7 bases, with 10 bases between. The CDR3 contains 13 residues. The CDR3 reads CASSLGTENEAFF. In nucleotides, the CDR3 is TGTGCCAGCAGTTTAGGGACAGAAAATGAAGCTTTCTTT.

The chain recombines TRBV10-3 with TRBJ2-7; tentative D call: TRBD2 (6 bases). This CDR3 has 14 amino acids. Looked up from germline, CDR1 is ENHRY and CDR2 is SYGVKD. The V end was cut by 6 bases, the J end by 0 bases, with 12 bases between. The CDR3 nucleotides read TGTGCCATCAGCGGGACTTCTCTCTCCTACGAGCAGTACTTC. Translated, it gives CAISGTSLSYEQYF.

This clonotype was observed a handful of times. This chain connects TRBV2 to TRBJ2-7, with D perhaps TRBD2 (6 bases). Germline loops: CDR1 SNHLY, CDR2 FYNNEI. The CDR3 spans 13 residues. Deletions cut 6 bases from V and 3 bases from J, with 12 bases between. The CDR3 DNA sequence: TGTGCCAGCAGGAGTGGAGGGGACTACGAGCAGTACGTC. This sequence encodes CASRSGGDYEQYV.

This clonotype was counted between two and nine times. The gene calls are TRBV28 and TRBJ2-3, with TRBD1 matching over 9 bases. This CDR3 spans 16 amino acids. In germline, CDR1 is MDHEN, CDR2 SYDVKM. J lost 0 bases, V lost 4 bases, and 5 bases had no gene match. The DNA for the CDR3 is TGTGCCAGCAGTTCCCTGGGACAGGGAAGCACAGATACGCAGTATTTT. The encoded protein is CASSSLGQGSTDTQYF. Together with reference TRBV28 and TRBJ2-3, the CDR3 gives the full variable domain: DVKVTQSSRYLVKRTGEKVFLECVQDMDHENMFWYRQDPGLGLRLIYFSYDVKMKEKGDIPEGYSVSREKKERFSLILESASTNQTSMYLCASSSLGQGSTDTQYFGPGTRLTVL.